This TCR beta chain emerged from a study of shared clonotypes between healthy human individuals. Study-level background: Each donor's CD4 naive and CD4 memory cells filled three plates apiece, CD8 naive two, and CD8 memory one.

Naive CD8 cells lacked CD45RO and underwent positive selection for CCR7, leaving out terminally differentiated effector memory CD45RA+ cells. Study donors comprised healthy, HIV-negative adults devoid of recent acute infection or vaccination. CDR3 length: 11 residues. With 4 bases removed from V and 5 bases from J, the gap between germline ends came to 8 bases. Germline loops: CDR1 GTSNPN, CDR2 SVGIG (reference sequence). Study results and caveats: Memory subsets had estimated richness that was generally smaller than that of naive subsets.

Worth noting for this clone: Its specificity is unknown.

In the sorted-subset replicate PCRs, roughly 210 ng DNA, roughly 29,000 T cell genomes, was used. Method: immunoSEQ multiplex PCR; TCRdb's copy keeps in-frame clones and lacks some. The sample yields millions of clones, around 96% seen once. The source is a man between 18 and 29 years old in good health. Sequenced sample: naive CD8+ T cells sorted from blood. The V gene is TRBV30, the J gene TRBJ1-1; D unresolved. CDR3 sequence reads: CAWKSETEAFF. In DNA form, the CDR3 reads TGTGCCTGGAAATCCGAGACTGAAGCTTTCTTT.